The 25 T cell receptor beta chains in this list originate from one sample, sequenced in a study of T-cell reconstitution after alpha-beta-depleted transplantation in children. TCRbeta library preparation incorporated unique molecular identifiers. One entry per CDR3 protein results from TCRdb running MiXCR on the PCR reads. The table records about a million distinct CDR3 sequences, about 31% of them present only once. This sample comprised PBMCs, mostly from graft donor cells, obtained 360 days after TCRalphabeta/CD19-depleted stem cell transplant. The receptors shown here come from a boy less than two years old who had a stem cell transplant for SCID, so the T cells may come from the graft donor.

The rearrangement links TRBV5-1 to TRBJ2-3; D is unclear. The length of the CDR3 is 16 residues. CDR1 is SGHRS, CDR2 YFSETQ, per germline. Trimming left V 0 bases short and J 4 bases short, with 15 bases between. This CDR3 is CASSLGERPPADTQYF. The DNA for the CDR3 is TGCGCCAGCAGCTTGGGGGAAAGACCCCCGGCAGATACGCAGTATTTT.

The genes are TRBV5-1 and TRBJ2-5, with a possible D match to TRBD2 (6 bases). Trimming stripped 0 bases from V and 0 bases from J, with 9 bases between. The length of the CDR3 is 15 residues. From germline, CDR1 is SGHRS and CDR2 YFSETQ. The CDR3 nucleotides are TGCGCCAGCAGCTTGGGGACTACCAACCAAGAGACCCAGTACTTC. Encoded protein: CASSLGTTNQETQYF.

This clonotype was recorded a few times. J is TRBJ2-7 and V is TRBV21-1; the table's D call, TRBD1, has no DNA check behind it. TRBV21-1 is a pseudogene segment. This CDR3 has 14 residues. CDR3 region: CASTQGTGGYEQYF. CDR3 nucleotides: TGTGCCAGCACCCAAGGGACAGGGGGCTACGAGCAGTACTTC.

In its sample, this clonotype was seen many times. This CDR3 reads CSARWEGQALYEQYF. The CDR3 DNA reads TGCAGTGCTAGATGGGAGGGACAGGCGCTCTACGAGCAGTACTTC. The chain joins TRBV20-1 to TRBJ2-7, with D possibly TRBD1 on 8 matching bases. Germline loops: CDR1 DFQATT, CDR2 SNEGSKA (reference sequence). Trimming took off 2 bases at V and 3 bases at J, with 17 bases between the two ends. The CDR3 covers 15 residues.

The table lists this clonotype with a few counts. This chain connects TRBV5-1 to TRBJ2-1, with 8 bases matching TRBD2. Losses at the gene ends were 4 bases for V and 2 bases for J; bases not matched to a gene: 8. This CDR3 is 16 amino acids long. Germline CDR1 SGHRS, CDR2 YFSETQ. CDR3 nucleotide sequence: TGCGCCAGCAGCCCCGAGCCGGGGGGGCCCTACAATGAGCAGTTCTTC. Translation: CASSPEPGGPYNEQFF.

Only a few counts were recorded for this clonotype. This chain links TRBV7-9 with TRBJ1-5; the D gene is possibly TRBD1 (5 bases). The CDR3 covers 15 residues. V shed 1 base and J shed 2 bases, with 9 bases lying between them. Germline CDR1 is SEHNR and CDR2 is FQNEAQ (reference sequence). The CDR3 sequence: CASSLGGEGNQPQHF. DNA of the CDR3: TGTGCCAGCAGCTTAGGGGGGGAGGGCAATCAGCCCCAGCATTTT.

This clonotype occurred a few times. The gene calls are TRBV5-1 and TRBJ2-2; D is uncertain. Germline V gene lookup returns CDR1 SGHRS and CDR2 YFSETQ. Trimming took 1 base from V and 6 from J, leaving 4 bases between them. The CDR3 consists of 12 residues. The CDR3 DNA sequence: TGCGCCAGCAGCTTGCACGCCGGGGAGCTGTTTTTT. It specifies CASSLHAGELFF.

This rearrangement joins TRBV20-1 to TRBJ2-3; no firm D call. The CDR3 totals 14 residues. CDR1 is DFQATT, CDR2 SNEGSKA, per germline (reference sequence). V was clipped by 2 bases and J by 4 bases, with 13 bases between them. The CDR3 reads CSARPNLLPDTQYF. The CDR3 DNA is TGCAGTGCTAGACCCAATCTCCTTCCAGATACGCAGTATTTT.

This clonotype has more than one count but fewer than ten. V and J are TRBV24-1 and TRBJ2-7, with D uncertain. Between the trimmed V and J ends, which lost 3 bases and 5 bases, there was a span of 4 bases. The CDR3 has 11 amino acids. Germline V gene data show CDR1 as KGHDR and CDR2 as SFDVKD. CDR3 sequence (DNA): TGTGCCACCAGTGATCGGGACGAGCAGTACTTC. Protein: CATSDRDEQYF.

This clonotype was counted a few times. The chain carries TRBV7-2 and TRBJ1-6; the D gene is possibly TRBD1 (6 bases). The germline CDR1 and CDR2 sequences are SGHTA and FQGNSA. This CDR3 region has 15 residues. V was trimmed by 4 bases and J by 6 bases, leaving 13 bases between them. The CDR3 coding sequence is TGTGCCAGCAGCTCAACAGGGTTTCGTAATTCACCCCTCCACTTT. Amino acid sequence: CASSSTGFRNSPLHF.

This clonotype was observed a handful of times. CDR3: CASSPQTGRGGAFF. Written as DNA, the CDR3 is TGTGCCAGCAGTCCGCAAACAGGGCGTGGGGGAGCTTTCTTT. The chain is built from TRBV12-3 or TRBV12-4 and TRBJ1-1, with D tentatively TRBD1 (6 bases). The CDR3 spans 14 residues. The V and J ends lost 5 bases and 10 bases respectively, with 20 bases between them.

The V and J genes are TRBV7-8 and TRBJ1-4; D unclear. The CDR3 runs 15 residues. Germline V gene lookup returns CDR1 SGHVS and CDR2 FQNEAQ. The V end was cut by 5 bases, the J end by 0 bases, with 10 bases between. CDR3 loop: CASSLYGATNEKLFF. CDR3 DNA sequence: TGTGCCAGCAGCCTATACGGAGCAACTAATGAAAAACTGTTTTTT.

The J gene is TRBJ2-1, the V gene TRBV29-1; TRBD2 aligns across 8 bases. Germline CDR1 SQVTM, CDR2 ANQGSEA. Trimming cost V 6 bases and J 0 bases; bases outside gene matches: 16. This CDR3 spans 18 amino acids. The CDR3 sequence: CSVDPGLGRPSSYNEQFF. The CDR3 bases are TGCAGCGTAGACCCGGGACTAGGACGGCCAAGCTCCTACAATGAGCAGTTCTTC.

Here the CDR3 reads CASSPRGVGELFF. DNA of the CDR3: TGTGCCAGCAGCCCCCGCGGGGTCGGGGAGCTGTTTTTT. The chain has TRBV28 and TRBJ2-2, with D perhaps matching TRBD2 (6 bases). Germline CDR1 MDHEN, CDR2 SYDVKM. The length of the CDR3 is 13 residues. Trimming removed 6 bases from V and 7 bases from J, with 12 bases in between.

The CDR3 protein is CASSRGTSGTTDTQYF. CDR3 DNA: TGCGCCAGCAGCCGCGGGACTAGCGGGACCACAGATACGCAGTATTTT. The chain has TRBV5-1 and TRBJ2-3; 13 bases map to TRBD2. This CDR3 has 16 amino acids. V was clipped by 4 bases and J by 2 bases; unmatched bases: 4. Looked up from germline, CDR1 is SGHRS and CDR2 is YFSETQ.

This clonotype has more than one count but fewer than ten. CDR3 sequence (DNA): TGTGCCAGCAGCGTGGGACAGGGGGCCCTGAGTTCCTCCGGGGAGCTGTTTTTT. It translates to CASSVGQGALSSSGELFF. This chain connects TRBV16 to TRBJ2-2, with 12 bases fitting TRBD1. The V and J ends lost 5 bases and 6 bases, in that order; junction bases with no gene match: 13. The CDR3 is made up of 18 amino acids. Germline V CDR1 and CDR2: KGHSY, FQNENV.

This clonotype has just a few counts. V usage is TRBV6-2 or TRBV6-3 and J usage is TRBJ2-2; 10 positions match TRBD1. From germline, CDR1 is MNHEY and CDR2 SVGEGT. V dropped 6 bases and J dropped 2; count of bases not matched to a gene: 3. This CDR3 contains 15 residues. The CDR3 coding sequence is TGTGCCAGCAGCGACAGGGGGCGAAACACCGGGGAGCTGTTTTTT. Translation: CASSDRGRNTGELFF.

This clonotype occurred a few times. The CDR3 protein is CASSPDSGEGFPGNTIYF. In DNA form, the CDR3 reads TGTGCCAGCAGCCCCGATAGCGGGGAAGGGTTCCCTGGAAACACCATATATTTT. This rearrangement joins TRBV5-6 to TRBJ1-3; D remains unclear. The CDR3 is made up of 18 amino acids. The V end lost 4 bases, the J end lost 2 bases, and 22 bases lay between the germline ends. Per the germline V gene, CDR1 is SGHDT and CDR2 is YYEEEE.

The table lists this clonotype with a few counts. This chain uses TRBV30 with TRBJ2-1; 7 bases fit TRBD2. V dropped 2 bases and J dropped 2; count of bases not matched to a gene: 6. There are 15 residues in the CDR3. Germline loops: CDR1 GTSNPN, CDR2 SVGIG (reference sequence). The chain's CDR3 is CAWSSTSRAYNEQFF. CDR3 coding DNA: TGTGCCTGGAGTTCGACTAGCAGAGCCTACAATGAGCAGTTCTTC.

The chain has TRBV7-3 and TRBJ1-1, with 7 positions matching TRBD1. Unmatched junction bases numbered 18, after V lost 1 base and J lost 1 base. Germline V gene data show CDR1 as SGHTA and CDR2 as FQGTGA. The CDR3 runs 20 residues. This chain's CDR3 is CASSLMIVDLDRATNTEAFF. The CDR3 region has the DNA TGTGCCAGCAGCTTAATGATCGTGGACCTCGACAGGGCAACGAACACTGAAGCTTTCTTT.

This clonotype has just a few counts. The chain is built from TRBV4-2 and TRBJ2-3; TRBD1 aligns across 7 bases. The V and J ends lost 4 bases and 1 base, in that order; junction bases with no gene match: 8. The CDR3 spans 16 residues. CDR1 and CDR2 (germline): LGHNA, YNFKEQ. The CDR3: CASSPLGTAGTDTQYF. In nucleotides, the CDR3 is TGTGCCAGCAGCCCGTTGGGGACAGCTGGCACAGATACGCAGTATTTT.

The chain is built from TRBV7-8 and TRBJ2-7; 10 nucleotides match TRBD2. Germline CDR1 reads SGHVS; CDR2 reads FQNEAQ. V gave up 5 bases and J gave up 3 bases; unmatched junction bases: 16. CDR3 length: 18 amino acids. The CDR3 DNA is TGTGCCAGCAGCCTATGGGAAATCCTAGCGGGGGCTTTCTACGAGCAGTACTTC. Its translation is CASSLWEILAGAFYEQYF.

Here the CDR3 reads CASSQTSTLYNSPLHF. The CDR3 nucleotides read TGTGCCAGCAGCCAGACATCGACCCTCTATAATTCACCCCTCCACTTT. The chain has TRBV3-1 and TRBJ1-6; D uncertain. Per the germline V gene, CDR1 is LGHDT and CDR2 is YNNKEL (reference sequence). The germline V and J ends were trimmed by 3 bases and 3 bases, with 12 bases remaining between them. CDR3 size: 16 residues.

The rearrangement uses TRBV6-5 and TRBJ2-3; TRBD2 aligns across 8 bases. The CDR3 runs to 15 residues. Per germline, CDR1 MNHEY and CDR2 SVGAGI. Trimming removed 3 bases from V and 1 base from J; junction bases left unmatched: 3. CDR3 coding DNA: TGTGCCAGCAGTTATAGCGGGGTTCGCACAGATACGCAGTATTTT. It encodes CASSYSGVRTDTQYF.

This chain joins TRBV27 and TRBJ2-3, with D maybe TRBD2 (5 bases). V lost 4 bases and J lost 7, with 9 bases in between. The germline gives CDR1 MNHEY, CDR2 SMNVEV (reference sequence). The CDR3 contains 12 residues. Here the CDR3 DNA reads TGTGCCAGCAGTTCCCAGGACTATACGCAGTATTTT. It encodes CASSSQDYTQYF.